The 27 T cell receptor beta chains reported below all come from one sample, sequenced in a study of cytomegalovirus exposure and HLA in healthy donors. Amplification used 60 Vbeta primers and 13 Jbeta primers. The repertoire was sequenced with immunoSEQ multiplex PCR; TCRdb's copy has only in-frame clones and lacks some. In the table there are about 150,000 clones, about four fifths of which are singletons. Specimen: PBMCs. The receptors shown here come from a man in his forties or fifties in good health and CMV-seropositive.

The chain joins TRBV28 to TRBJ1-1, with TRBD1 matching over 8 bases. The CDR3 has 15 residues. V dropped 6 bases and J dropped 0; count of bases not matched to a gene: 6. CDR1 is MDHEN, CDR2 SYDVKM, per germline. CDR3 DNA: TGTGCCAGCAGGACCGGACAGGGCATGAACACTGAAGCTTTCTTT. Protein sequence: CASRTGQGMNTEAFF. Full variable domain (missing parts from reference TRBV28 and TRBJ1-1): DVKVTQSSRYLVKRTGEKVFLECVQDMDHENMFWYRQDPGLGLRLIYFSYDVKMKEKGDIPEGYSVSREKKERFSLILESASTNQTSMYLCASRTGQGMNTEAFFGQGTRLTVV.

This chain uses TRBV29-1 with TRBJ2-5, with a tentative D call TRBD2 (7 bases). V lost 6 bases and J lost 4, with 15 bases in between. The germline V gene encodes CDR1 SQVTM and CDR2 ANQGSEA. The CDR3 covers 13 residues. The CDR3 sequence is CSVDPRGAETQYF. The CDR3 coding sequence is TGCAGCGTGGACCCACGGGGGGCAGAGACCCAGTACTTC.

V usage is TRBV30 and J usage is TRBJ1-1; unclear D gene. Trimming stripped 0 bases from V and 3 bases from J, with 8 bases between. Germline V gives CDR1 GTSNPN, CDR2 SVGIG (reference sequence). CDR3 size: 13 residues. The CDR3 sequence is CAWSVFRYTEAFF. The CDR3 nucleotides read TGTGCCTGGAGTGTATTCCGGTACACTGAAGCTTTCTTT.

This rearrangement joins TRBV5-1 to TRBJ1-2, with 7 bases aligning to TRBD1. CDR3 length: 13 residues. J was trimmed by 5 bases and V by 5 bases; bases with no gene match: 6. Per the germline V gene, CDR1 is SGHRS and CDR2 is YFSETQ. Here the CDR3 DNA reads TGCGCCAGCAGAGGGGACAGCTTTTATGGCTACACCTTC. Translation gives CASRGDSFYGYTF.

V gene TRBV27 combines with J gene TRBJ2-5; D might be TRBD2 (6 bases). Gene TRBJ2-7 matches the end of the DNA better, so the J call may be wrong. The CDR3 contains 14 residues. Germline-derived CDR1 and CDR2 are MNHEY and SMNVEV (reference sequence). Here the CDR3 reads CASSLRGRSYEQYF. For the CDR3, the DNA is TGTGCCAGCAGTTTGCGGGGACGAAGCTACGAGCAGTACTTC.

The V gene is TRBV9, the J gene TRBJ1-3; TRBD1 aligns across 7 bases. The CDR3 runs 19 residues. Germline V gene lookup returns CDR1 SGDLS and CDR2 YYNGEE. With V trimmed by 2 bases and J by 2 bases, 16 bases remained unmatched. The CDR3 here is CASSVSISTGSVTGNTIYF. CDR3 nucleotides: TGTGCCAGCAGCGTGTCTATTTCGACAGGGTCTGTTACTGGAAACACCATATATTTT.

The chain joins TRBV15 to TRBJ2-7, with 13 bases lining up with TRBD2. The CDR3 runs 15 residues. The germline gives CDR1 LNHNV, CDR2 YYDKDF (reference sequence). V was pared by 3 bases and J by 4 bases, with 3 bases of the junction left unmatched. The CDR3 DNA reads TGTGCCACCAGCAGTTGGACTAGCGGGAGTTACGAGCAGTACTTC. Translation gives CATSSWTSGSYEQYF.

This sequence joins TRBV7-9 and TRBJ2-7; D perhaps matches TRBD2 (6 bases). Germline V gene data show CDR1 as SEHNR and CDR2 as FQNEAQ (reference sequence). V lost 5 bases to trimming and J lost 6 bases, with 11 bases between them. The CDR3 extends over 12 amino acids. CDR3 in amino acids: CASSILSGEQYF. Here the CDR3 DNA reads TGTGCCAGCAGCATTCTTAGCGGCGAGCAGTACTTC.

The chain carries TRBV5-1 and TRBJ2-7; tentative D call: TRBD1 (5 bases). CDR1 SGHRS and CDR2 YFSETQ come from the germline V gene. Trimming took off 0 bases at V and 5 bases at J, with 12 bases between the two ends. The CDR3 length is 14 residues. In nucleotides, the CDR3 is TGCGCCAGCAGCTTGGACAGGCCTGTGGACGAGCAGTACTTC. Its translation: CASSLDRPVDEQYF.

The chain is built from TRBV2 and TRBJ1-2, with 10 bases fitting TRBD1. Per germline, CDR1 SNHLY and CDR2 FYNNEI. V gave up 6 bases and J gave up 5 bases; unmatched junction bases: 6. The CDR3 runs to 14 residues. This CDR3 reads CASSAGTGAYGYTF. The DNA of the CDR3 is TGTGCCAGCAGCGCAGGGACAGGGGCATATGGCTACACCTTC.

The chain joins TRBV7-9 to TRBJ2-7, with 9 nucleotides matching TRBD2. The germline gives CDR1 SEHNR, CDR2 FQNEAQ (reference sequence). With V trimmed by 4 bases and J by 3 bases, 10 bases remained unmatched. The CDR3 contains 16 residues. CDR3 region: CASSSYPASGNYEQYF. CDR3 DNA sequence: TGTGCCAGCAGCTCTTACCCCGCTAGCGGGAACTACGAGCAGTACTTC.

The rearrangement links TRBV14 to TRBJ2-7; D gene ambiguous. Per the germline V gene, CDR1 is SGHDN and CDR2 is FVKESK. This CDR3 has 19 residues. Between the trimmed V and J ends, which lost 1 base and 2 bases, there was a span of 24 bases. The CDR3 reads CASSQGRAPDILTPYEQYF. The CDR3 coding sequence is TGTGCCAGCAGCCAAGGGCGAGCACCCGACATTCTCACTCCCTACGAGCAGTACTTC.

This clone was detected only once. The V gene is TRBV5-8, the J gene TRBJ1-2; D might be TRBD1 (6 bases). Trimming shortened V by 2 bases and J by 0 bases, and 8 bases separated the two germline ends. The germline V gene encodes CDR1 SGHTS and CDR2 YDEGEE. The CDR3 totals 14 residues. As DNA, the CDR3 is TGTGCCAGCAGCTTCGGGGGGCCTAACTATGGCTACACCTTC. It codes for CASSFGGPNYGYTF.

The chain employs TRBV6-1 and TRBJ2-7, with 10 nucleotides matching TRBD2. The germline CDR1 and CDR2 sequences are MNHNS and SASEGT. Trimming cost V 3 bases and J 1 base; bases outside gene matches: 6. The CDR3 spans 16 residues. In nucleotides, the CDR3 is TGTGCCAGCAGTGAGCAAGCGGGAGGGTCATCCTACGAGCAGTACTTC. It codes for CASSEQAGGSSYEQYF.

The V call is TRBV20-1, the J call TRBJ2-5; D is unclear. The germline V gene encodes CDR1 DFQATT and CDR2 SNEGSKA (reference sequence). The length of the CDR3 is 10 residues. Deletions cut 3 bases from V and 4 bases from J, with 3 bases between. In DNA, the CDR3 is TGCAGTGCTAGGAGAGAGACCCAGTACTTC. Protein product: CSARRETQYF.

The chain carries TRBV5-6 and TRBJ2-3, with a possible D match to TRBD1 (5 bases). This CDR3 contains 13 residues. Germline V gene data show CDR1 as SGHDT and CDR2 as YYEEEE. Trimming shortened V by 4 bases and J by 4 bases, and 10 bases separated the two germline ends. The CDR3 DNA follows: TGTGCCAGCAGCCAAGGGGTCTCAGATACGCAGTATTTT. Amino acid sequence: CASSQGVSDTQYF.

V and J are TRBV9 and TRBJ2-1; TRBD1 agrees at 7 bases. J lost 2 bases, V lost 0 bases, and 8 bases had no gene match. This CDR3 comprises 17 residues. CDR1 is SGDLS, CDR2 YYNGEE, per germline. The CDR3 DNA sequence: TGTGCCAGCAGCGTAGAAGTACTGGGACAGACCTACAATGAGCAGTTCTTC. Translation: CASSVEVLGQTYNEQFF.

Comment on this clone: One end of the junction does not line up with germline, which may come from a read error. The chain employs TRBV7-9 and TRBJ1-2; TRBD1 matches 7 bases. The CDR3 sequence is 12 residues long. Germline V gene data show CDR1 as SEHNR and CDR2 as FQNEAQ (reference sequence). The CDR3 bases are TGTTCCAGATGGGACAGCCTCTATGGCTACACCTTC. It specifies CSRWDSLYGYTF.

The chain couples TRBV19 to TRBJ2-7; 13 nucleotides match TRBD2. The CDR3 totals 15 residues. V lost 4 bases to trimming and J lost 4 bases; unmatched junction nucleotides: 4. CDR1 is LNHDA, CDR2 SQIVND, per germline (reference sequence). CDR3 bases: TGTGCCAGTAGTACCGGGACTAGCGGGGCTTACGAGCAGTACTTC. This codes for CASSTGTSGAYEQYF.

The chain carries TRBV18 and TRBJ1-1; D is ambiguous. The CDR3 is made up of 12 amino acids. V dropped 3 bases and J dropped 4 bases, with 6 bases sitting between them. Per the germline V gene, CDR1 is KGHSH and CDR2 is LQKENI. The CDR3 DNA follows: TGTGCCAGCTCACCCACGGTCACTGAAGCTTTCTTT. Amino acids: CASSPTVTEAFF.

This rearrangement joins TRBV5-4 to TRBJ1-2, with 9 bases aligning to TRBD1. V lost 4 bases, J lost 7 bases, and 5 bases stayed unmatched. The CDR3 spans 13 residues. CDR1 and CDR2 from the germline V gene are SGHNT and YYREEE (reference sequence). The CDR3 spells CASSRDRATGYTF. Here the CDR3 DNA reads TGTGCCAGCAGCCGGGACAGGGCAACTGGCTACACCTTC.

The chain recombines TRBV11-3 with TRBJ2-3; possible D gene TRBD2, 5 bases. The length of the CDR3 is 15 residues. The V gene lost 1 base and the J gene lost 4 bases, with 12 bases spanning the gap. Germline CDR1 SGHNT, CDR2 YENEEA. In DNA, the CDR3 is TGTGCCAGCAGCTTAGGTCGGGGAGAAGCAGATACGCAGTATTTT. The encoded protein is CASSLGRGEADTQYF.

This clone showed up just a few times. The chain recombines TRBV5-1 with TRBJ1-3, with unresolved D. The CDR3 contains 15 residues. CDR1 and CDR2 (germline): SGHRS, YFSETQ. Trimming removed 0 bases at V and 1 base at J, with 8 bases between. The CDR3 nucleotides are TGCGCCAGCAGCTTGGTAGGACTATCTGGAAACACCATATATTTT. Translating gives CASSLVGLSGNTIYF. Filled out from reference TRBV5-1 and TRBJ1-3, the complete variable domain reads KAGVTQTPRYLIKTRGQQVTLSCSPISGHRSVSWYQQTPGQGLQFLFEYFSETQRNKGNFPGRFSGRQFSNSRSEMNVSTLELGDSALYLCASSLVGLSGNTIYFGEGSWLTVV.

For this clone: Within the sample, other DNA sequences also encode this same CDR3. The rearrangement joins TRBV10-3 to TRBJ2-7; D unresolved. Germline V lookup: CDR1 ENHRY, CDR2 SYGVKD. Trimming shortened V by 4 bases and J by 0 bases, and 4 bases separated the two germline ends. This CDR3 is built from 12 residues. The CDR3 DNA is TGTGCCATCAGTGGGAGCTCCTACGAGCAGTACTTC. Protein product: CAISGSSYEQYF.

On this clone: At one end, the junction sequence differs from germline, possibly due to a read error. Other DNA sequences in the sample encode the same CDR3. The chain joins TRBV6-5 to TRBJ2-1; 8 bases line up with TRBD2. The CDR3 spans 15 residues. Germline V gene sequence: CDR1 MNHEY, CDR2 SVGAGI. The CDR3 protein is CASRASGSSYNEQFF. The CDR3 DNA reads as TGTGCCAGCAGGGCGAGCGGGAGTTCCTACAATGAACAGTTCTTC.

This clone was seen just once. The chain employs TRBV11-2 and TRBJ2-7, with 7 positions matching TRBD1. Germline V gene data show CDR1 as SGHAT and CDR2 as FQNNGV. The V gene end was trimmed by 5 bases and the J gene end by 3 bases; junction bases not matched to a gene: 10. The CDR3 contains 15 residues. The CDR3 reads CASSPISGQVYEQYF. In nucleotides, the CDR3 is TGTGCCAGCAGCCCGATTTCAGGACAGGTCTACGAGCAGTACTTC.

This chain joins TRBV29-1 and TRBJ2-3; the D gene is possibly TRBD1 (5 bases). Germline V CDR1 and CDR2: SQVTM, ANQGSEA. CDR3 length: 10 residues. Deletions cut 8 bases from V and 6 bases from J, with 9 bases between. CDR3 amino acids: CSSKGDTQYF. The CDR3 nucleotides read TGCAGCTCGAAGGGGGATACGCAGTATTTT.